The 10 T cell receptor beta chains below all came from one sample that was sequenced in a study of CD8 T cells in cerebrospinal fluid in Alzheimer's disease. TCRdb reprocessed the 10x single-cell sequencing reads and stores each CDR3 protein as one record, lacking DNA. The sample totals 450 to 650 distinct CDR3 sequences. Sequencing was performed on cerebrospinal fluid. All receptors come from a human donor with Parkinson's disease.

By frequency, this clonotype is large. J is TRBJ2-7 and V is TRBV6-6. The CDR3 loop spans 13 amino acids. CDR1 and CDR2 from the germline V gene are MNHNY and SVGAGI (reference sequence). This CDR3 reads CASSYSTGGEQYF.

This clonotype is medium-sized by frequency. The rearrangement uses TRBV5-5 and TRBJ1-5. Germline V gives CDR1 SGHKS, CDR2 YYEKEE (reference sequence). The CDR3 has 13 amino acids. CDR3 residues: CASSLSQGPPQHF.

This clonotype is labeled large based on frequency. The V call is TRBV6-5, the J call TRBJ1-6. The CDR3 loop spans 12 amino acids. CDR1 is MNHEY and CDR2 is SVGAGI in the germline V gene. This chain's CDR3 is CASTHGVSPLHF.

This clonotype registers large (0.1 to 1%) by frequency. The V and J genes are TRBV6-5 and TRBJ2-2; as DNA is missing, the TRBD1 call by TCRdb cannot be tested. Germline V lookup: CDR1 MNHEY, CDR2 SVGAGI. The CDR3 contains 14 residues. The CDR3 sequence is CASRQGVNTGELFF.

Considering frequency, this clonotype is medium-sized. The chain recombines TRBV2 with TRBJ1-2; absent DNA, TCRdb's TRBD1 call cannot be checked. Germline values: CDR1 SNHLY, CDR2 FYNNEI. The CDR3 totals 14 residues. The CDR3 sequence: CASSAYEAGDGYTF.

This clonotype is labeled medium-sized based on frequency. The gene calls are TRBV6-5 and TRBJ1-1; with no DNA, the TCRdb D assignment of TRBD1 cannot be verified. Germline V gene sequence: CDR1 MNHEY, CDR2 SVGAGI. This CDR3 spans 14 amino acids. The CDR3 loop is CASSPSGGTTEAFF.

CDR3 loop: CASSMRARQPQHF. The chain combines TRBV19 with TRBJ1-5. This CDR3 contains 13 residues. The germline V gene encodes CDR1 LNHDA and CDR2 SQIVND (reference sequence). Together with reference TRBV19 and TRBJ1-5, the CDR3 gives the full variable domain: DGGITQSPKYLFRKEGQNVTLSCEQNLNHDAMYWYRQDPGQGLRLIYYSQIVNDFQKGDIAEGYSVSREKKESFPLTVTSAQKNPTAFYLCASSMRARQPQHFGDGTRLSIL.

This clonotype registers medium-sized (0.01 to 0.1%) by frequency. The CDR3 spells CASSSPTLNTEAFF. The rearrangement uses TRBV28 and TRBJ1-1. Germline V gives CDR1 MDHEN, CDR2 SYDVKM. There are 14 residues in the CDR3.

Measured by frequency, this clonotype is medium-sized. The chain has TRBV6-1 and TRBJ2-4; lacking DNA, the TRBD1 call made by TCRdb goes unchecked. Germline V CDR1 and CDR2: MNHNS, SASEGT. The CDR3 has 14 amino acids. The CDR3 protein is CASTMAGVGDIQYF.

This clonotype is large by frequency. This sequence joins TRBV27 and TRBJ2-5; absent DNA, TCRdb's TRBD1 call cannot be checked. This CDR3 is 17 amino acids long. Germline loops: CDR1 MNHEY, CDR2 SMNVEV (reference sequence). The CDR3 reads CASSLKLGGTDQETQYF.